These T cell receptor beta chains were read from a single sample in a study of CD8 T cells in ankylosing spondylitis. MiXCR, applied by TCRdb to the 5' RACE reads, yields one record per CDR3 protein. The table has fewer than 250,000 distinct CDR3 sequences, about 10% seen once. The specimen was blood, either unsorted or a sorted T cell fraction (not recorded which). The receptors were sampled from a male donor with ankylosing spondylitis or in good health (not recorded which). Both conserved end residues are part of each CDR3. D genes are given only for firm matches. The size entry is marked missing in some rows and otherwise reads once, few, many or a size class.

size: many
D: NA
V: TRBV3-1
J: TRBJ1-1
CDR3: CASSDRHMNTEAFF
DNA: TGTGCCAGCAGCGACAGACACATGAACACTGAAGCTTTCTTT

size: many
D: TRBD2
V: TRBV4-2
J: TRBJ2-1
CDR3: CASSQASGGSSEQFF
DNA: TGTGCCAGCAGCCAAGCTAGCGGGGGCTCCTCCGAGCAGTTCTTC

size: NA
D: NA
V: TRBV28
J: TRBJ2-2
CDR3: CASSLVQFPGELFF
DNA: TGTGCCAGCAGTTTAGTTCAATTTCCCGGGGAGCTGTTTTTT

size: NA
D: NA
V: TRBV3-1
J: TRBJ1-1
CDR3: CASSRESGAHTEAFF
DNA: TGTGCCAGCAGCCGGGAATCGGGGGCTCACACTGAAGCTTTCTTT

size: many
D: TRBD2
V: TRBV7-2
J: TRBJ2-1
CDR3: CASSLTSGRYNEQFF
DNA: TGTGCCAGCAGCTTAACTAGCGGAAGATACAATGAGCAGTTCTTC

size: NA
D: NA
V: TRBV12-3/TRBV12-4
J: TRBJ2-2
CDR3: CASSLNFGGQIANTGELFF
DNA: TGTGCCAGCAGTTTAAATTTCGGGGGGCAGATCGCGAACACCGGGGAGCTGTTTTTT

size: many
D: TRBD2
V: TRBV11-1
J: TRBJ2-1
CDR3: CASSVGLAGGYNEQFF
DNA: TGTGCCAGCAGCGTTGGACTAGCGGGGGGTTACAATGAGCAGTTCTTC

size: many
D: TRBD2
V: TRBV20-1
J: TRBJ2-3
CDR3: CSARKERGGTDTQYF
DNA: TGCAGTGCTAGAAAGGAGCGGGGGGGCACAGATACGCAGTATTTT

size: many
D: NA
V: TRBV2
J: TRBJ1-1
CDR3: CASTIGRGTEAFF
DNA: TGTGCCAGCACGATAGGGCGAGGCACTGAAGCTTTCTTT

size: NA
D: TRBD1
V: TRBV14
J: TRBJ2-1
CDR3: CASSQTGGSYNEQFF
DNA: TGTGCCAGCAGCCAAACAGGGGGCAGCTACAATGAGCAGTTCTTC

size: many
D: NA
V: TRBV7-9
J: TRBJ2-3
CDR3: CASDSGQSPTDTQYF
DNA: TGTGCCAGCGACTCCGGACAGAGCCCGACTGATACGCAGTATTTT

size: many
D: TRBD2
V: TRBV4-2
J: TRBJ2-7
CDR3: CASSSRSSGGQSSYEQYF
DNA: TGTGCCAGCAGCTCTAGGTCCAGCGGGGGCCAGAGCTCCTACGAGCAGTACTTC

size: many
D: NA
V: TRBV27
J: TRBJ1-1
CDR3: CASSLGGSSEAFF
DNA: TGTGCCAGCAGTTTGGGCGGCAGTTCAGAAGCTTTCTTT

size: few
D: NA
V: TRBV9
J: TRBJ2-6
CDR3: CASSPLSGTGANVLTF
DNA: TGTGCCAGCAGCCCTCTTTCAGGGACTGGGGCCAACGTCCTGACTTTC

size: many
D: TRBD1
V: TRBV18
J: TRBJ2-7
CDR3: CASSSEPPGQGGEQYF
DNA: TGTGCCAGCTCATCAGAACCTCCGGGACAGGGTGGCGAGCAGTACTTC

size: many
D: NA
V: TRBV12-3/TRBV12-4
J: TRBJ2-2
CDR3: CASSLGSGFYPGELFF
DNA: TGTGCCAGCAGTTTGGGATCAGGTTTTTATCCCGGGGAGCTGTTTTTT

size: many
D: NA
V: TRBV6-5
J: TRBJ1-2
CDR3: CASSRKGYGYTF
DNA: TGTGCCAGCAGTCGAAAGGGCTATGGCTACACCTTC

size: many
D: TRBD2
V: TRBV11-2
J: TRBJ2-3
CDR3: CASSLTSGGQPSTDTQYF
DNA: TGTGCCAGCAGCTTGACTAGCGGGGGCCAACCTAGCACAGATACGCAGTATTTT

size: NA
D: TRBD1
V: TRBV20-1
J: TRBJ1-6
CDR3: CSARDRQGILYNSPLHF
DNA: TGCAGTGCTAGAGATCGACAGGGGATTCTTTATAATTCACCCCTCCACTTT

size: many
D: NA
V: TRBV5-1
J: TRBJ2-7
CDR3: CASSFGETINEQYF
DNA: TGCGCCAGCAGCTTTGGGGAAACAATTAACGAGCAGTACTTC

size: NA
D: NA
V: TRBV7-3
J: TRBJ2-1
CDR3: CASSFARGNEQFF
DNA: TGTGCCAGCAGCTTCGCCAGGGGAAATGAGCAGTTCTTC

size: many
D: NA
V: TRBV5-1
J: TRBJ1-5
CDR3: CASSLGDSLGNQPQHF
DNA: TGCGCCAGCAGCTTGGGGGATTCGCTAGGCAATCAGCCCCAGCATTTT

size: many
D: NA
V: TRBV28
J: TRBJ2-3
CDR3: CASSPPLGASTDTQYF
DNA: TGTGCCAGCAGTCCACCGCTGGGAGCTAGCACAGATACGCAGTATTTT

size: many
D: TRBD1
V: TRBV10-3
J: TRBJ2-3
CDR3: CAISDIQGSYMDTQYF
DNA: TGTGCCATCAGTGATATACAGGGGTCGTATATGGATACGCAGTATTTT

size: few
D: NA
V: TRBV14
J: TRBJ1-1
CDR3: CASSRLVTDTEAFF
DNA: TGTGCCAGCAGCCGGTTGGTGACAGACACTGAAGCTTTCTTT

size: many
D: TRBD1
V: TRBV4-2
J: TRBJ1-1
CDR3: CASSRRQGANTEAFF
DNA: TGTGCCAGCAGCAGACGACAGGGGGCGAACACTGAAGCTTTCTTT

size: many
D: TRBD1
V: TRBV10-3
J: TRBJ2-1
CDR3: CAISESRGTGDPPYNEQFF
DNA: TGTGCCATCAGTGAGTCTAGGGGTACAGGGGATCCCCCCTACAATGAGCAGTTCTTC

size: many
D: NA
V: TRBV24-1
J: TRBJ2-1
CDR3: CATSDPRNYNEQFF
DNA: TGTGCCACCAGTGATCCCCGAAATTACAATGAGCAGTTCTTC

size: many
D: TRBD2
V: TRBV12-3/TRBV12-4
J: TRBJ2-3
CDR3: CASNRGGRNTDTQYF
DNA: TGTGCCAGCAATCGGGGGGGCCGGAACACAGATACGCAGTATTTT

size: many
D: TRBD1
V: TRBV5-1
J: TRBJ1-1
CDR3: CASSVEGTAGAAFF
DNA: TGCGCCAGCAGCGTAGAGGGGACAGCCGGTGCGGCTTTCTTT

size: many
D: NA
V: TRBV4-2
J: TRBJ1-5
CDR3: CASSQEPVGTPQHF
DNA: TGTGCCAGCAGCCAAGAACCCGTGGGGACACCCCAGCATTTT

size: few
D: NA
V: TRBV5-1
J: TRBJ2-2
CDR3: CASSLGGRGYTGELFF
DNA: TGCGCCAGCAGCTTGGGAGGCAGGGGATACACCGGGGAGCTGTTTTTT

size: many
D: TRBD2
V: TRBV9
J: TRBJ2-2
CDR3: CASSVAVGGTGELFF
DNA: TGTGCCAGCAGCGTAGCCGTGGGAGGGACCGGGGAGCTGTTTTTT

size: few
D: TRBD1
V: TRBV20-1
J: TRBJ2-3
CDR3: CSASGLQGAATDTQYF
DNA: TGCAGTGCTAGTGGACTCCAGGGGGCCGCCACAGATACGCAGTATTTT